One sample yielded the 17 T cell receptor beta chains listed below, sequenced in a study of cytomegalovirus exposure and HLA in healthy donors. Amplification used 60 Vbeta primers and 13 Jbeta primers. Sequenced by immunoSEQ multiplex PCR; TCRdb stores in-frame clones only, minus some. The sample includes approximately 140,000 clones, just under 65% of them seen just once. Source material: PBMCs. The receptors come from a woman aged 60-75 years in good health and CMV-seropositive.

The V and J genes are TRBV28 and TRBJ1-5, with 7 nucleotides matching TRBD1. Germline V lookup: CDR1 MDHEN, CDR2 SYDVKM. This CDR3 spans 17 amino acids. V lost 5 bases to trimming and J lost 7 bases; unmatched junction nucleotides: 17. The CDR3 loop is CASSLPPVRTGRQPQHF. The CDR3 bases are TGTGCCAGCAGTCTCCCGCCAGTTAGGACAGGCCGACAGCCCCAGCATTTT.

The chain uses TRBV5-1 and TRBJ1-1; TRBD1 aligns across 8 bases. Unmatched junction bases numbered 6, after V lost 4 bases and J lost 1 base. Germline V gives CDR1 SGHRS, CDR2 YFSETQ. This CDR3 has 15 amino acids. The CDR3 spells CASSPRQGRNTEAFF. CDR3 bases: TGCGCCAGCAGCCCCCGACAGGGGAGGAACACTGAAGCTTTCTTT.

The J gene is TRBJ2-5, the V gene TRBV7-9, with D possibly being TRBD2 (5 bases). The ends were cut back, 4 bases at V and 8 bases at J, with 17 bases in the middle. From germline, CDR1 is SEHNR and CDR2 FQNEAQ (reference sequence). The CDR3 is 14 residues long. In nucleotides, the CDR3 is TGTGCCAGCAGCTATTTGGGGAGCCCTGAAACCCAGTACTTC. It codes for CASSYLGSPETQYF.

The chain combines TRBV11-3 with TRBJ2-2, with D possibly being TRBD1 (5 bases). This CDR3 has 14 amino acids. From germline, CDR1 is SGHNT and CDR2 YENEEA. The V end was cut by 6 bases, the J end by 7 bases, with 15 bases between. The CDR3 loop reads CASSKQESSGELFF. Written as DNA, the CDR3 is TGTGCCAGCAGTAAACAGGAGTCGAGCGGGGAGCTGTTTTTT.

The V and J genes are TRBV9 and TRBJ2-1; possible D gene TRBD1, 5 bases. The ends were cut back, 0 bases at V and 5 bases at J, with 9 bases in the middle. Per germline, CDR1 SGDLS and CDR2 YYNGEE. There are 14 residues in the CDR3. The CDR3 bases are TGTGCCAGCAGCGTAGATACAGGCGACAATGAGCAGTTCTTC. Translated: CASSVDTGDNEQFF.

J is TRBJ2-5 and V is TRBV5-4, with 7 nucleotides matching TRBD1. Germline assignment: CDR1 SGHNT and CDR2 YYREEE (reference sequence). The V segment lost 5 bases and the J segment 5 bases; nucleotides outside the gene matches: 9. CDR3 length: 14 amino acids. The CDR3 loop is CASSGRTGDETQYF. For the CDR3, the DNA is TGTGCCAGCAGTGGAAGAACAGGGGATGAGACCCAGTACTTC.

In this sample, this clone turned up a few times. The chain has TRBV21-1 and TRBJ1-1. TRBV21-1 is a recognized pseudogene. There are 14 residues in the CDR3. The CDR3 DNA reads as TGTGCCAGCAGCAAAGATGACCGGAGGACTGAAGCTTTCTTT. This codes for CASSKDDRRTEAFF.

This clone occurred a few times. V usage is TRBV9 and J usage is TRBJ2-5; D might be TRBD2 (6 bases). The germline V gene encodes CDR1 SGDLS and CDR2 YYNGEE. The CDR3 runs 15 residues. Trimming took off 3 bases at V and 5 bases at J, with 17 bases between the two ends. The CDR3 DNA is TGTGCCAGCAGCGCCACCCCAGGGAGGCGGGAGACCCAGTACTTC. This encodes CASSATPGRRETQYF. The entire variable domain, with the rest obtained from reference TRBV9 and TRBJ2-5, is as follows: DSGVTQTPKHLITATGQRVTLRCSPRSGDLSVYWYQQSLDQGLQFLIQYYNGEERAKGNILERFSAQQFPDLHSELNLSSLELGDSALYFCASSATPGRRETQYFGPGTRLLVL.

This clone showed up just a few times. The genes are TRBV5-8 and TRBJ1-2; D might be TRBD1 (6 bases). The germline CDR1 and CDR2 sequences are SGHTS and YDEGEE. The CDR3 extends over 14 amino acids. Trimming cost V 4 bases and J 8 bases, with 18 bases left between them. CDR3 DNA sequence: TGTGCCAGCAGCCCGGGACAAGGTGCTCAAGGCTACACCTTC. This encodes CASSPGQGAQGYTF.

This clone has only a few counts. The J gene is TRBJ2-7, the V gene TRBV6-6; D gene unclear. V was cut by 0 bases and J by 7 bases, with 10 bases left in between. This CDR3 has 13 residues. Germline loops: CDR1 MNHNY, CDR2 SVGAGI (reference sequence). The CDR3 region has the DNA TGTGCCAGCAGTTACTCATCTGTAGAAGAGCAGTACTTC. Translation gives CASSYSSVEEQYF.

The chain recombines TRBV5-5 with TRBJ1-1; no clear D. The CDR3 has 14 residues. Per germline, CDR1 SGHKS and CDR2 YYEKEE (reference sequence). V lost 5 bases to trimming and J lost 12 bases, with 23 bases between them. In DNA form, the CDR3 reads TGTGCCAGCAGTCCAGGCACGGCCACCCTTCTTCCTTTCTTT. It is translated as CASSPGTATLLPFF.

The J gene is TRBJ2-7, the V gene TRBV29-1; 9 bases are shared with TRBD1. The germline V gene has CDR1 SQVTM and CDR2 ANQGSEA. V shed 7 bases and J 6 bases; nucleotides not matched to a gene: 16. CDR3 length: 15 amino acids. The CDR3 sequence: CSALVAPDRGAEQYF. DNA for the CDR3: TGCAGCGCCCTAGTCGCCCCGGACAGGGGAGCCGAGCAGTACTTC.

CDR3 in DNA: TGTGCCAGCAATCCCAGGGCAGGACAGCCCCAGCATTTT. Amino acids: CASNPRAGQPQHF. This chain connects TRBV2 to TRBJ1-5; D may be TRBD1 (5 bases). CDR3 length: 13 residues. Between the trimmed V and J ends, which lost 7 bases and 7 bases, there was a span of 14 bases. The germline V gene encodes CDR1 SNHLY and CDR2 FYNNEI.

CDR3 DNA: TGTGCCAGCAGCAACGGACAGGGGAGGGAGCAGTACTTC. Protein sequence: CASSNGQGREQYF. This rearrangement joins TRBV7-2 to TRBJ2-5; 9 bases map to TRBD1. Unmatched junction bases numbered 9, after V lost 5 bases and J lost 11 bases. The CDR3 covers 13 residues. Germline CDR1 is SGHTA and CDR2 is FQGNSA.

This clone was counted between two and nine times. V gene TRBV10-2 combines with J gene TRBJ2-3, with TRBD2 as a possible D gene (6 bases). This CDR3 has 13 amino acids. The germline V and J ends were trimmed by 3 bases and 3 bases, with 7 bases remaining between them. Germline values: CDR1 WSHSY, CDR2 SAAADI. The DNA of the CDR3 is TGCGCCAGCAGTGACCTAGCGACAGATACGCAGTATTTT. Translation gives CASSDLATDTQYF.

The chain has TRBV6-4 and TRBJ2-1; D perhaps matches TRBD2 (6 bases). The CDR3 consists of 13 residues. Trimming pared 10 bases from V and 10 bases from J, leaving 20 bases between. The germline V gene has CDR1 MRHNA and CDR2 SNTAGT. The CDR3 DNA reads as TGTGCCACTCGGGACTCCGCGTTGGGGGAGCAGTTCTTC. Translation: CATRDSALGEQFF.

This chain connects TRBV10-1 to TRBJ1-1; maybe TRBD1 (5 bases). The V end was cut by 6 bases, the J end by 0 bases, with 23 bases between. Per germline, CDR1 WNHNN and CDR2 SYGVQD (reference sequence). CDR3 size: 18 residues. CDR3 protein: CASRGQTANFPMNTEAFF. In DNA form, the CDR3 reads TGCGCCAGCAGGGGCCAGACAGCTAATTTCCCCATGAACACTGAAGCTTTCTTT.